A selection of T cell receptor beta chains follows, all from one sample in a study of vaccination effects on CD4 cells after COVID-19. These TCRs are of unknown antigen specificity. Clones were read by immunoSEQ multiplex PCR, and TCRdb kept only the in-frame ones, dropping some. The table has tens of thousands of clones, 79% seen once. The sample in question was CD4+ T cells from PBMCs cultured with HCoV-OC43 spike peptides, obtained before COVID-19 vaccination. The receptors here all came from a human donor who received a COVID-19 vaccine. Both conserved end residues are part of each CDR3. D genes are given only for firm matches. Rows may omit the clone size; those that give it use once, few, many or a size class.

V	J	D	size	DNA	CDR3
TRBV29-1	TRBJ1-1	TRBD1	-	TGCAGCGCCATCGGGAGTCGGGTCAGGGGGCCCACTGAAGCTTTCTTT	CSAIGSRVRGPTEAFF
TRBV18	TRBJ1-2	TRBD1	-	TGTGCCAGCTCACCCCAATCCACAGGGGGCTATGGCTACACCTTC	CASSPQSTGGYGYTF
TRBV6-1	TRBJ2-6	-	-	TGTGCCAGCAGTGATATAGAGGACAGATCCTCTGGGGCCAACGTCCTGACTTTC	CASSDIEDRSSGANVLTF
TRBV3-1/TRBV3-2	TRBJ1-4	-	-	TGTGCCAGCAGCCAGTCGGGAGAAAAACTGTTTTTT	CASSQSGEKLFF
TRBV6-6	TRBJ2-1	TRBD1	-	TGTGCCAGCCGACAGGGGCAGGTTCTGGATGAGCAGTTCTTC	CASRQGQVLDEQFF
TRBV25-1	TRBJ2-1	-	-	TGTGCCAGCAGTGAATCGGTTTACGGGGAAAGGAATGAGCAGTTCTTC	CASSESVYGERNEQFF
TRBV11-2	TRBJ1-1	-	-	TGTGCCAGCAGCCGTACGGGACTAGAGGAAGCTTTCTTT	CASSRTGLEEAFF
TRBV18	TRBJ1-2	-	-	TGTGCCAGCTCACGATGGGACACCCCGGAAGATGGCTACACCTTC	CASSRWDTPEDGYTF
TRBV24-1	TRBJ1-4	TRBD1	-	TGTGCCACCAGTGAGTCCGGGACAGGGGGCGAAAAACTGTTTTTT	CATSESGTGGEKLFF
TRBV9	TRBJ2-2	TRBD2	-	TGTGCCAGCAATACATGGGCTAGCGGGGCCGGGGAGCTGTTTTTT	CASNTWASGAGELFF
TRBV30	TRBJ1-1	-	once	TGTGCCTGGTCTCCGACGGGACTAGAGAACACTGAAGCTTTCTTT	CAWSPTGLENTEAFF
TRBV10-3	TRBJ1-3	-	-	TGTGCCAACTCCCCCCAGGCCCGGCTGAACTCTGGAAACACCATATATTTT	CANSPQARLNSGNTIYF
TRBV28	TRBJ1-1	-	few	TGTGCCAGCACTCAGGGAAGAGGGACTGAAGCTTTCTTT	CASTQGRGTEAFF
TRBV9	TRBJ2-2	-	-	TGTGCCAGCAGCGAGACATTTACCGGGGAGCTGTTTTTT	CASSETFTGELFF
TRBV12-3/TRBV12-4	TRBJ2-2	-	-	TGTGCCAGCAGTTTAACGTTGGCCGGGGAGCTGTTTTTT	CASSLTLAGELFF
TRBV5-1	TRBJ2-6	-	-	TGCGCCAGCAGCTTGGAGGCCAGCCACTCTGGGGCCAACGTCCTGACTTTC	CASSLEASHSGANVLTF
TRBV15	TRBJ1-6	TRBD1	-	TGTGCCACCAGCAGTAAACAGGGGATGGTCTCCTATAATTCACCCCTCCACTTT	CATSSKQGMVSYNSPLHF
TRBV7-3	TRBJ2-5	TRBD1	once	TGTGCCAGCAGCACCCCACAGGGGGACCAACAAGAGACCCAGTACTTC	CASSTPQGDQQETQYF
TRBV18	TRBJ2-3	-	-	TGTGCCAGCTCACCCGACACGGTTGATACGCAGTATTTT	CASSPDTVDTQYF
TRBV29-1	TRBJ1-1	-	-	TGCAGCGTTGCGAGCGGGAGGAACACTGAAGCTTTCTTT	CSVASGRNTEAFF
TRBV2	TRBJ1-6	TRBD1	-	TGTGCCAGCAGTGGGGACAGTATTCTCTATAATTCACCCCTCCACTTT	CASSGDSILYNSPLHF
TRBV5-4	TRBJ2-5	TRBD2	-	TGTGCCAGCTCACTAGCGGGGGGTGAGACCCAGTACTTC	CASSLAGGETQYF
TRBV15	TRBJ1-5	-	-	TGTGCCACCAGCAGAGATATAGGGGAAGTCAATCAGCCCCAGCATTTT	CATSRDIGEVNQPQHF
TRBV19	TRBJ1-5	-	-	TGTGCCCCCTTCGCCCAAAGGGGGGCCCATCAGCCCCAGCATTTT	CAPFAQRGAHQPQHF
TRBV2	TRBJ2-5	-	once	TGTGCCAGCATAGGACAGGGAGGGTTGGAGACCCAGTACTTC	CASIGQGGLETQYF
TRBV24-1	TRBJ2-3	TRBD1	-	TGTGCCACCAGTGATCTGGGGACAGGGGAGAGCACAGATACGCAGTATTTT	CATSDLGTGESTDTQYF
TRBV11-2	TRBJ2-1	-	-	TGTGCCAGCAGCTTAGATCGGGGACGGGGGCAGTTCTTC	CASSLDRGRGQFF
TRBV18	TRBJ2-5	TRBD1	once	TGTGCCAGCTCATCTGGACCGGGACAGCAAGAGACCCAGTACTTC	CASSSGPGQQETQYF
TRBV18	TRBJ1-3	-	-	TGTGCCAGCTCACCAAATTTGGCCAGGGCACTCTCTGGAAACACCATATATTTT	CASSPNLARALSGNTIYF
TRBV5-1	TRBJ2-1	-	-	TGCGCCAGCAGCTTGGCCCTCGGGGTGACTAACTACAATGAGCAGTTCTTC	CASSLALGVTNYNEQFF
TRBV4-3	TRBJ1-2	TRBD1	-	TGCGCCAGCAGCCAAGATTTTAACAGGGGGCGCGGAGGCTACACCTTC	CASSQDFNRGRGGYTF
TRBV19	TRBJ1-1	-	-	TGTGCCAGTAGTAGGGAAAGGCCATTGAACACTGAAGCTTTCTTT	CASSRERPLNTEAFF
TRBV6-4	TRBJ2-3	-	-	TGTGCCAGCAGTGAGTCGGGGACCACAGATACGCAGTATTTT	CASSESGTTDTQYF
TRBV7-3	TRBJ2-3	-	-	TGTGCCAGCAGCTTAACGCGCACCCACAGCACAGATACGCAGTATTTT	CASSLTRTHSTDTQYF
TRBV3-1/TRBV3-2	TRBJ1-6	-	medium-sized	TGTGCCAGCAGCCAAGGCCTCCCGAGGAACTATAATTCACCCCTCCACTTT	CASSQGLPRNYNSPLHF
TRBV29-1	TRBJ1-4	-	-	TGCAGCGTGACCGGGGGGGGTTGGAGCGAAAAACTGTTTTTT	CSVTGGGWSEKLFF
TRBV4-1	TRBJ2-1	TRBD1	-	TGCGCCAGCAGCCGGAATACAGGGGGTGAGCAGTTCTTC	CASSRNTGGEQFF